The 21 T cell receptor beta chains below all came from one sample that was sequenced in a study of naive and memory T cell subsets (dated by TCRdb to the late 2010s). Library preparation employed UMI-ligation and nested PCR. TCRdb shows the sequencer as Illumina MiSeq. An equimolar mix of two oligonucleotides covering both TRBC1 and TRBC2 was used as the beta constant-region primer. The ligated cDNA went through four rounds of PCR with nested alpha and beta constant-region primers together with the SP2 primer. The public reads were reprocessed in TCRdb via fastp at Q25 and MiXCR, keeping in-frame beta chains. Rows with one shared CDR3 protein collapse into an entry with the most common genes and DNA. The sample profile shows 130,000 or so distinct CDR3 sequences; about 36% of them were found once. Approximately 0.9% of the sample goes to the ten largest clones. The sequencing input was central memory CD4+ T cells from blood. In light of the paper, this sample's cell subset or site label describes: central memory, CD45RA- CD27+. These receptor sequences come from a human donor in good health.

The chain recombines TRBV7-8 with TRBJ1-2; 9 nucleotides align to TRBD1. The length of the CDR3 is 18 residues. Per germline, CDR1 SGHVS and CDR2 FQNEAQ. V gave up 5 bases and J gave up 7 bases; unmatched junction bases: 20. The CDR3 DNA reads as TGTGCCAGCAGCCCTACCCCATCCGGGACAGGGTATGGGGTTGGCTACACCTTC. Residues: CASSPTPSGTGYGVGYTF.

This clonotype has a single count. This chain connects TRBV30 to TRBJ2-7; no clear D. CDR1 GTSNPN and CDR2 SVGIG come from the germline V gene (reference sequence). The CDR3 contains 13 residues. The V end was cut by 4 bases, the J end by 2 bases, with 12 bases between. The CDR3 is CAWTLNAAYEQYF. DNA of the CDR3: TGTGCCTGGACCTTAAACGCGGCCTACGAGCAGTACTTC.

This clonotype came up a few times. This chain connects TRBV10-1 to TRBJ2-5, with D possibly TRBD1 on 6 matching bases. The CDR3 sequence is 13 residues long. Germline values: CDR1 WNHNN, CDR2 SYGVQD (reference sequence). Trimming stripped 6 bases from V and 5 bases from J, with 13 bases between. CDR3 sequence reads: CASSPGDRETQYF. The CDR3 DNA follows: TGCGCCAGCAGCCCAGGGGATCGGGAGACCCAGTACTTC.

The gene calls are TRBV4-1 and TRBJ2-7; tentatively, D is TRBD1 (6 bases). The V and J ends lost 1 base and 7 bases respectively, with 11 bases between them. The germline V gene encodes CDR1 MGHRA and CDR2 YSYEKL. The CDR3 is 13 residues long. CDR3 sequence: CASSQGRRGEQYF. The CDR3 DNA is TGCGCCAGCAGCCAAGGACGCAGGGGTGAGCAGTACTTC.

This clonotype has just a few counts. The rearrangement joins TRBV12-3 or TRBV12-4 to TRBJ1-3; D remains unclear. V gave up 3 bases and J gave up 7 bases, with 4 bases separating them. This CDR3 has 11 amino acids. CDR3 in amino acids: CASSFSNTIYF. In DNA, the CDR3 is TGTGCCAGCAGTTTTTCCAACACCATATATTTT.

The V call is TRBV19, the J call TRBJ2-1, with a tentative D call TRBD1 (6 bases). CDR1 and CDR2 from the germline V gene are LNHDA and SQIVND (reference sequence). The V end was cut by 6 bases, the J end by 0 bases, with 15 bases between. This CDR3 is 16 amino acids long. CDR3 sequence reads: CASSGSRGRSYNEQFF. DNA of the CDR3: TGTGCCAGTAGCGGAAGCAGGGGCCGCTCCTACAATGAGCAGTTCTTC.

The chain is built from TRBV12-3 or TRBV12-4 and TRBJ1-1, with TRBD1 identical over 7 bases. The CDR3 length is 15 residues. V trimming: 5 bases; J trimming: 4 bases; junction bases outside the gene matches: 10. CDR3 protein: CASSQRQGRLTEAFF. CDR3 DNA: TGTGCCAGCAGTCAAAGACAGGGCCGGCTCACTGAAGCTTTCTTT.

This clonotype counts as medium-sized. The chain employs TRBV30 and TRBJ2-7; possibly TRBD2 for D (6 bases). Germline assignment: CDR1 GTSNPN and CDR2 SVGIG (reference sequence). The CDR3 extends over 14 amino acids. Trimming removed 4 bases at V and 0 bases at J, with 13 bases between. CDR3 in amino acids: CAWKGRLSSYEQYF. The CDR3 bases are TGTGCCTGGAAAGGGAGGCTGAGCTCCTACGAGCAGTACTTC.

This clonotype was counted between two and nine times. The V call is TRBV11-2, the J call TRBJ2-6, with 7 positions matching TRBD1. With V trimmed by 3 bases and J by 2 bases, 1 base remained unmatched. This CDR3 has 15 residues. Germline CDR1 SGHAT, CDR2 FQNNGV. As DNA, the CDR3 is TGTGCCAGCAGCTTTGACAGGGCTGGGGCCAACGTCCTGACTTTC. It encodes CASSFDRAGANVLTF. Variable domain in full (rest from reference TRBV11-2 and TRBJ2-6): EAGVAQSPRYKIIEKRQSVAFWCNPISGHATLYWYQQILGQGPKLLIQFQNNGVVDDSQLPKDRFSAERLKGVDSTLKIQPAKLEDSAVYLCASSFDRAGANVLTFGAGSRLTVL.

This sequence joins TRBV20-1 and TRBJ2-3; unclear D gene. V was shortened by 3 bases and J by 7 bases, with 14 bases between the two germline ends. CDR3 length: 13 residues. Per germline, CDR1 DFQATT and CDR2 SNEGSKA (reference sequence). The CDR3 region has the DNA TGCAGTGCTAGTCTGGACGATGCGAATACGCAGTATTTT. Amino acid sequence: CSASLDDANTQYF.

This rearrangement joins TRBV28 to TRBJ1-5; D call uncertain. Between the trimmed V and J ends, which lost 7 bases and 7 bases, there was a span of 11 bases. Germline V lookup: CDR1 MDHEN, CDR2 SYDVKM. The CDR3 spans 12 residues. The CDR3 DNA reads TGTGCCAGCAAAGGACTAAGGCAGCCCCAGCATTTT. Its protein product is CASKGLRQPQHF.

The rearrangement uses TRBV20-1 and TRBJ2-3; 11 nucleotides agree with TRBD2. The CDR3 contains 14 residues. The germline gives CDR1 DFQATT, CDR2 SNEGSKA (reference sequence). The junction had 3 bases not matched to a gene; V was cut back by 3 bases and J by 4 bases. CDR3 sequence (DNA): TGCAGTGCTAGGACTAGCGGGAATGCAGATACGCAGTATTTT. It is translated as CSARTSGNADTQYF.

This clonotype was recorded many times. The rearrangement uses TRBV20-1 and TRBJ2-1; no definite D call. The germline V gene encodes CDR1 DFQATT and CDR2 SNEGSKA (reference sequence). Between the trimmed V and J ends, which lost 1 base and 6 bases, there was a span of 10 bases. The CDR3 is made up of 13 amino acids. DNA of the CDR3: TGCAGTGCTAGAGCTCTTACTGGCAATGAGCAGTTCTTC. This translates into CSARALTGNEQFF.

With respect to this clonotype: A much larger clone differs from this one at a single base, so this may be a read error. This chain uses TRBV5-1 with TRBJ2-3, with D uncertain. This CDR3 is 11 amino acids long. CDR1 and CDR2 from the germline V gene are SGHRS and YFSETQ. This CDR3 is CAGSLADTQYF. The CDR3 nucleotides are TGCGCCGGCAGCTTGGCAGATACGCAGTATTTT.

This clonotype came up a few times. The chain's CDR3 is CASTIRQGAYEQYF. The CDR3 DNA is TGTGCCAGCACCATAAGACAGGGGGCATACGAGCAGTACTTC. The chain carries TRBV27 and TRBJ2-7; 10 bases line up with TRBD1. Germline assignment: CDR1 MNHEY and CDR2 SMNVEV (reference sequence). V shed 7 bases, J shed 4 bases, and the junction held 7 bases outside the gene matches. The CDR3 totals 14 residues.

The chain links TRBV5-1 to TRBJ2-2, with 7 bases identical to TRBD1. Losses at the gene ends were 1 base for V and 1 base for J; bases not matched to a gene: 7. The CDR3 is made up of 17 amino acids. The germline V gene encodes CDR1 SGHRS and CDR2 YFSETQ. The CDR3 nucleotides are TGCGCCAGCAGCTTGAATCCGGACAGGCTGAACACCGGGGAGCTGTTTTTT. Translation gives CASSLNPDRLNTGELFF.

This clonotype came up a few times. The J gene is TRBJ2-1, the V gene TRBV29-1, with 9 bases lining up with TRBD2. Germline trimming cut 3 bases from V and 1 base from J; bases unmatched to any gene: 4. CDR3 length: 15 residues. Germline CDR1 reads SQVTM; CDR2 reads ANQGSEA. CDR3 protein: CSVDTAGGSYNEQFF. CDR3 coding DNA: TGCAGCGTTGACACGGCGGGAGGGTCCTACAATGAGCAGTTCTTC.

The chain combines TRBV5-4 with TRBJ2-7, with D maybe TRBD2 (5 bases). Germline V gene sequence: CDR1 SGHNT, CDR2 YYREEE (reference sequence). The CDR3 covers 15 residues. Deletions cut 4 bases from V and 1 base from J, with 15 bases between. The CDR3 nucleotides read TGTGCCAGCAGCCGCTCAGCAACTAGGTCCTACGAGCAGTACTTC. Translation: CASSRSATRSYEQYF.

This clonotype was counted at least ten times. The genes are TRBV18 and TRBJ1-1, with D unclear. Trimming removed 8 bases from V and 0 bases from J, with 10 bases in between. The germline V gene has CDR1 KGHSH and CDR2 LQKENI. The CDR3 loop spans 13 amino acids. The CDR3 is CASASAMNTEAFF. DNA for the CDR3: TGTGCCAGCGCGTCCGCAATGAACACTGAAGCTTTCTTT.

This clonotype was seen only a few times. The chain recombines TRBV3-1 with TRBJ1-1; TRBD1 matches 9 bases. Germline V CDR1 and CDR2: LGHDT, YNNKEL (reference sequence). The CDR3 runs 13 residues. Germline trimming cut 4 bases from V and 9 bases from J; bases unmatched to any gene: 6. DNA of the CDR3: TGTGCCAGCAGCCTAGACAGGGGGGATAAAGCTTTCTTT. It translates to CASSLDRGDKAFF.

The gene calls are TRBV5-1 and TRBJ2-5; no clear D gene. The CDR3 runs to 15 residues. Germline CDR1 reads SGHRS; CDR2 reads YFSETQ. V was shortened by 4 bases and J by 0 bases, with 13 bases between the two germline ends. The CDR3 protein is CASSPRPGDQETQYF. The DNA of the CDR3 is TGCGCCAGCAGCCCACGCCCGGGCGACCAAGAGACCCAGTACTTC.